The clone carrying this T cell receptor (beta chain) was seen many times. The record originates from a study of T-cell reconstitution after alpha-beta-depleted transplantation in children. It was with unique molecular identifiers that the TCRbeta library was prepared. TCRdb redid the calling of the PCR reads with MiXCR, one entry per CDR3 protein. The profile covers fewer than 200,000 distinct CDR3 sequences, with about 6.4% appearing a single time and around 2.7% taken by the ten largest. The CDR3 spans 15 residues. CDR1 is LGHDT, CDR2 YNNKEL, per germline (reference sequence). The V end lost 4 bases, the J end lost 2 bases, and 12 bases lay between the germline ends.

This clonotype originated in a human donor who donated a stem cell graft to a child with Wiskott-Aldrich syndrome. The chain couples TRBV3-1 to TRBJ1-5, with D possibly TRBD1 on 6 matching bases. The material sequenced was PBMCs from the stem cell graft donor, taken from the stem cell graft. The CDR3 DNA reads TGTGCCAGCAGCCCAGGGGTTGTAGGCAATCAGCCCCAGCATTTT. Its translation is CASSPGVVGNQPQHF.